The subject of this entry is one T cell receptor (beta chain). The CDR3 has 13 amino acids. Germline loops: CDR1 DFQATT, CDR2 SNEGSKA (reference sequence). This specimen comes from a study of monozygotic twins with inflammatory bowel disease. Each UMI harboured a 6-nucleotide sample barcode and was appended via template switching. The cDNA of both the TCRalpha and TCRbeta chains was subjected to two nested PCRs of about 17 and 10 cycles. TCRdb reprocessed the 5' RACE reads and stores each CDR3 protein as one record, lacking DNA. The sample shows 330,000 or so distinct CDR3 sequences, and 2% sits with its ten largest clones.

Sequenced sample: blood. The TCR comes from a human donor with ulcerative colitis or Crohn's disease, or a healthy co-twin of an affected twin (not recorded which). The rearrangement joins TRBV20-1 to TRBJ1-1; TCRdb's D call of TRBD1 is untestable without DNA. The CDR3 loop reads CSATTDKGLEAFF.